The 27 T cell receptor beta chains presented below share a single source sample, sequenced in a study of CD4 T cells in relation to SARS-CoV-2 and coronaviruses (dated by TCRdb to the early 2020s). Library method: the immunoSEQ multiplex PCR assay. TCRdb mirrors the immuneACCESS table, restricted to in-frame sequences. Some clones are absent from its copies; in checked studies, under half trace to an unresolved V gene, and the reason for the others is unknown. Here the sample has 27,000 or so clones; 76% occur a single time. The leading ten clones occupy about a sixth of the sample. These receptors lack a known antigen. CD4+ T cells from unexposed donors were collected before the COVID-19 pandemic (2011-2018). After 10 to 11 days of culture, CD4+ T cells were isolated with the EasySep CD4+ T cell isolation kit. Sequenced input: CD4+ T cells from PBMCs, cultured in vitro. Receptors were obtained from a human donor in good health.

This clone was seen a single time. The chain couples TRBV25-1 to TRBJ2-5; D is ambiguous. Trimming took 1 base from V and 5 from J, leaving 11 bases between them. Germline V lookup: CDR1 MGHDK, CDR2 SYGVNS. CDR3 length equals 14 residues. The CDR3 spells CASSEFGDLETQYF. The CDR3, as DNA: TGTGCCAGCAGTGAATTTGGGGATTTGGAGACCCAGTACTTC.

This clone appeared a few times. V usage is TRBV2 and J usage is TRBJ2-5; no firm D call. CDR1 SNHLY and CDR2 FYNNEI come from the germline V gene. V gave up 8 bases and J gave up 5 bases, with 9 bases separating them. This CDR3 comprises 11 residues. The CDR3 sequence is CASATMETQYF. The DNA of the CDR3 is TGTGCCAGCGCGACGATGGAGACCCAGTACTTC.

The chain couples TRBV9 to TRBJ2-7; perhaps TRBD1 as D (6 bases). The germline CDR1 and CDR2 sequences are SGDLS and YYNGEE. The CDR3 extends over 16 amino acids. Between the trimmed V and J ends, which lost 2 bases and 2 bases, there was a span of 17 bases. For the CDR3, the DNA is TGTGCCAGCAGCGTCCGCGGAGACGGGGACACCTACGAGCAGTACTTC. Translation: CASSVRGDGDTYEQYF.

The chain is built from TRBV6-5 and TRBJ2-7, with TRBD1 matching over 9 bases. CDR1 and CDR2 (germline): MNHEY, SVGAGI. This CDR3 has 14 residues. Trimming removed 6 bases from V and 3 bases from J; junction bases left unmatched: 6. CDR3 amino acids: CASSPSTGGYEQYF. For the CDR3, the DNA is TGTGCCAGCAGCCCCTCGACAGGGGGCTACGAGCAGTACTTC.

The gene calls are TRBV19 and TRBJ2-1; TRBD2 matches at 9 bases. The CDR3 runs 15 residues. CDR1 LNHDA and CDR2 SQIVND come from the germline V gene (reference sequence). Losses at the gene ends were 3 bases for V and 6 bases for J; bases not matched to a gene: 6. CDR3: CASSIGAGGRNEQFF. In nucleotides, the CDR3 is TGTGCCAGTAGTATTGGGGCGGGAGGGCGCAATGAGCAGTTCTTC. Full variable domain (rest looked up from reference TRBV19 and TRBJ2-1): DGGITQSPKYLFRKEGQNVTLSCEQNLNHDAMYWYRQDPGQGLRLIYYSQIVNDFQKGDIAEGYSVSREKKESFPLTVTSAQKNPTAFYLCASSIGAGGRNEQFFGPGTRLTVL.

The V and J genes are TRBV10-3 and TRBJ2-7; 13 bases fit TRBD2. V gave up 3 bases and J gave up 2 bases; unmatched junction bases: 1. The CDR3 runs 15 residues. Germline-derived CDR1 and CDR2 are ENHRY and SYGVKD. The CDR3 sequence is CAISELAGGPYEQYF. CDR3 nucleotides: TGTGCCATCAGTGAACTAGCGGGGGGGCCCTACGAGCAGTACTTC.

V and J are TRBV4-3 and TRBJ2-7, with 10 positions matching TRBD2. Per germline, CDR1 LGHNA and CDR2 YSLEER. The trim removed 4 bases at V and 4 bases at J, leaving 16 bases unmatched. This CDR3 spans 18 amino acids. The CDR3 coding sequence is TGCGCCAGCAGCCGAAGGGGGGGTGCTAGCGGGAGTGTGTACGAGCAGTACTTC. This codes for CASSRRGGASGSVYEQYF.

The chain recombines TRBV7-2 with TRBJ2-5; tentatively, D is TRBD2 (6 bases). Germline V lookup: CDR1 SGHTA, CDR2 FQGNSA. Trimming stripped 2 bases from V and 9 bases from J, with 16 bases between. The CDR3 consists of 14 residues. The CDR3 DNA reads as TGTGCCAGCAGCTTAAATCTAGCGTCTCGGGCCCAGTACTTC. Translated, it gives CASSLNLASRAQYF.

The CDR3 bases are TGTGCCAGCAGAACTGGGACAGCCCAAGAGACCCAGTACTTC. Its translation is CASRTGTAQETQYF. The chain employs TRBV5-5 and TRBJ2-5, with 7 positions matching TRBD1. This CDR3 is 14 amino acids long. Trimming took 5 bases from V and 1 from J; bases not matched to a gene: 5. The germline gives CDR1 SGHKS, CDR2 YYEKEE (reference sequence).

This sequence joins TRBV4-3 and TRBJ1-2, with a possible D match to TRBD1 (5 bases). Germline CDR1 reads LGHNA; CDR2 reads YSLEER. The germline V and J ends were trimmed by 1 base and 3 bases, with 18 bases remaining between them. CDR3 size: 17 residues. CDR3 nucleotide sequence: TGCGCCAGCAGCCAAGCCACACGGGGGTTTCAGGACTATGGCTACACCTTC. This codes for CASSQATRGFQDYGYTF.

The chain employs TRBV5-6 and TRBJ1-2; no clear D gene. There are 13 residues in the CDR3. Trimming stripped 4 bases from V and 7 bases from J, with 14 bases between. Germline V gene data show CDR1 as SGHDT and CDR2 as YYEEEE. In DNA form, the CDR3 reads TGTGCCAGCAGCCCGGGTAGGGAATCTGGCTACACCTTC. Translating it yields CASSPGRESGYTF.

The rearrangement joins TRBV5-8 to TRBJ2-2; D might be TRBD1 or TRBD2, each matching 5 bases. Germline V lookup: CDR1 SGHTS, CDR2 YDEGEE. There are 15 residues in the CDR3. Trimming stripped 4 bases from V and 6 bases from J, with 16 bases between. The DNA of the CDR3 is TGTGCCAGCAGCCGAGGGACCTCGGGATCCGGGGAGCTGTTTTTT. The encoded protein is CASSRGTSGSGELFF.

The chain couples TRBV12-3 or TRBV12-4 to TRBJ1-6, with D hard to call. The CDR3 is 13 residues long. Trimming removed 9 bases from V and 7 bases from J, with 13 bases in between. CDR3 in DNA: TGTGCCAGTTCTGAGTTCTCGAATTCACCCCTCCACTTT. It translates to CASSEFSNSPLHF.

V and J are TRBV19 and TRBJ1-5, with TRBD1 identical over 8 bases. CDR1 and CDR2 from the germline V gene are LNHDA and SQIVND (reference sequence). The CDR3 length is 13 residues. J gave up 6 bases and V 7 bases, and 5 bases lay outside the gene matches. For the CDR3, the DNA is TGTGCCAGTACACAGGGGGTACTTCAGCCCCAGCATTTT. Its protein product is CASTQGVLQPQHF.

V and J are TRBV2 and TRBJ1-4; maybe TRBD1 (5 bases). The V end was cut by 3 bases, the J end by 5 bases, with 19 bases between. Germline V gene data show CDR1 as SNHLY and CDR2 as FYNNEI. CDR3 length equals 17 residues. This CDR3 is CASSDLVWDGRNEKLFF. In nucleotides, the CDR3 is TGTGCCAGCAGTGATTTGGTGTGGGACGGCAGGAATGAAAAACTGTTTTTT.

The chain is built from TRBV4-1 and TRBJ2-1, with no clear D. Germline V gives CDR1 MGHRA, CDR2 YSYEKL. Trimming cost V 4 bases and J 5 bases, with 9 bases left between them. The CDR3 is 13 amino acids. The CDR3 is CASSRTPNNEQFF. The CDR3 nucleotides read TGCGCCAGCAGCCGCACCCCAAACAATGAGCAGTTCTTC.

The gene calls are TRBV20-1 and TRBJ2-2; 8 positions agree with TRBD1. The CDR3 runs to 16 residues. The germline V gene has CDR1 DFQATT and CDR2 SNEGSKA (reference sequence). V shed 3 bases, J shed 6 bases, and the junction held 12 bases outside the gene matches. The CDR3 bases are TGCAGTGCTAGTGCCGGGGGCAGGGGGCGTCCCGGGGAGCTGTTTTTT. Residues: CSASAGGRGRPGELFF.

The gene calls are TRBV5-6 and TRBJ2-5; D may match TRBD1 or TRBD2 (5 bases each). CDR1 is SGHDT, CDR2 YYEEEE, per germline. V lost 0 bases and J lost 0, with 9 bases in between. The CDR3 is made up of 15 amino acids. CDR3 amino acids: CASSLAGAYQETQYF. The CDR3 nucleotides are TGTGCCAGCAGCTTGGCCGGGGCGTACCAAGAGACCCAGTACTTC.

The chain is built from TRBV4-1 and TRBJ1-4, with D maybe TRBD1 (5 bases). CDR1 and CDR2 from the germline V gene are MGHRA and YSYEKL. The CDR3 runs to 14 residues. The V end lost 4 bases, the J end lost 6 bases, and 12 bases lay between the germline ends. CDR3 sequence reads: CASSLMGTDEKLFF. The CDR3 DNA sequence: TGCGCCAGCAGCCTAATGGGGACGGATGAAAAACTGTTTTTT.

This clone was recorded once. V usage is TRBV7-2 and J usage is TRBJ2-7, with D uncertain. The CDR3 spans 11 residues. Deletions cut 5 bases from V and 2 bases from J, with 4 bases between. The V gene's germline CDR1 is SGHTA and CDR2 FQGNSA. CDR3 in amino acids: CASSTTYEQYF. The CDR3 bases are TGTGCCAGCAGCACCACCTACGAGCAGTACTTC.

This clone showed up just a few times. V and J are TRBV9 and TRBJ2-7, with a possible D match to TRBD1 (6 bases). The CDR3 has 14 amino acids. V shed 2 bases and J shed 1 base, with 10 bases lying between them. Germline V gene data show CDR1 as SGDLS and CDR2 as YYNGEE. Here the CDR3 DNA reads TGTGCCAGCAGCGTCGGGACACTATCCTACGAGCAGTACTTC. It codes for CASSVGTLSYEQYF.

This clone was counted once. The chain employs TRBV15 and TRBJ2-7; 7 bases agree with TRBD1. The CDR3 is 18 residues long. The trim removed 0 bases at V and 3 bases at J, leaving 14 bases unmatched. In germline, CDR1 is LNHNV, CDR2 YYDKDF (reference sequence). CDR3 protein: CATSRDPLGAGTVYEQYF. In DNA, the CDR3 is TGTGCCACCAGCAGAGATCCTTTGGGGGCAGGGACAGTCTACGAGCAGTACTTC.

The V call is TRBV2, the J call TRBJ2-7; D possibly uses TRBD1 or TRBD2 (5 bases each). The CDR3 totals 14 residues. The V gene's germline CDR1 is SNHLY and CDR2 FYNNEI. Between the trimmed V and J ends, which lost 6 bases and 13 bases, there was a span of 25 bases. The CDR3 reads CASRINRDDPPAYF. CDR3 in DNA: TGTGCCAGCAGGATCAACCGGGACGATCCTCCCGCTTACTTC.

J is TRBJ1-6 and V is TRBV6-5, with D unclear. Per germline, CDR1 MNHEY and CDR2 SVGAGI. The V and J ends lost 0 bases and 8 bases respectively, with 8 bases between them. This CDR3 region has 14 residues. CDR3 nucleotide sequence: TGTGCCAGCAGTTACTCGGATAAGTATTCACCCCTCCACTTT. As protein: CASSYSDKYSPLHF.

CDR3 coding DNA: TGTGCCAGTGCGGGGGGACGAAACACCGGGGAGCTGTTTTTT. This translates into CASAGGRNTGELFF. The chain uses TRBV19 and TRBJ2-2, with 8 bases aligning to TRBD2. V shed 8 bases, J shed 2 bases, and the junction held 4 bases outside the gene matches. CDR1 and CDR2 (germline): LNHDA, SQIVND (reference sequence). CDR3 length equals 14 residues.

V and J are TRBV4-3 and TRBJ2-3; unclear D gene. This CDR3 is built from 13 residues. Trimming removed 0 bases at V and 5 bases at J, with 6 bases between. Germline V gene data show CDR1 as LGHNA and CDR2 as YSLEER. DNA for the CDR3: TGCGCCAGCAGCCAAGAAAGGGAAGATACGCAGTATTTT. Amino acid sequence: CASSQEREDTQYF.

The V call is TRBV5-1, the J call TRBJ2-3, with 7 bases matching TRBD2. The CDR3 runs to 15 residues. Germline trimming cut 1 base from V and 0 bases from J; bases unmatched to any gene: 2. Germline CDR1 is SGHRS and CDR2 is YFSETQ. The CDR3 reads CASSLSGVSTDTQYF. The DNA of the CDR3 is TGCGCCAGCAGCTTGAGCGGGGTTAGCACAGATACGCAGTATTTT.